These T cell receptor beta chains were read from a single sample in a study of blood T cells in healthy people across ages. In TCRdb, the 5' RACE reads were re-called with MiXCR into one record per CDR3 protein. The sample has fewer than 800,000 distinct CDR3 sequences, 45% to 50% seen once. Sequenced material: blood. The receptor set was obtained from a woman aged 60-75 years in good health. Both conserved end residues are part of each CDR3. D genes are given only for firm matches. The size of a clone is reported for some rows only, either as once, few or many, or as a class for expanded clones.

d_call j_call clone_size v_call cdr3_aa cdr3_nt
- TRBJ2-7 - TRBV18 CASSHQDSSYEQYF TGTGCCAGCTCACATCAGGACAGTAGCTACGAGCAGTACTTC
TRBD2 TRBJ2-3 - TRBV10-3 CAISDVGTSGPPRGTDTQYF TGTGCCATCAGTGACGTAGGGACTAGCGGTCCTCCGAGGGGCACAGATACGCAGTATTTT
TRBD1 TRBJ1-1 few TRBV18 CASSPPVAGGTEAFF TGTGCCAGCTCACCTCCTGTCGCAGGGGGCACTGAAGCTTTCTTT
TRBD1 TRBJ2-7 - TRBV7-3 CASSQRQGGYEQYF TGTGCCAGCAGCCAACGACAGGGGGGTTACGAGCAGTACTTC
- TRBJ2-5 - TRBV4-2 CASSPFVLNGVETQYF TGTGCCAGCAGCCCTTTCGTGTTAAACGGTGTCGAGACCCAGTACTTC
- TRBJ2-7 - TRBV5-1 CASSLESYRSYNEQYF TGCGCCAGCAGCTTGGAAAGCTACAGGTCCTACAATGAGCAGTACTTC
- TRBJ2-1 few TRBV6-5 CASSYGGEQFF TGTGCCAGCAGTTACGGTGGTGAGCAGTTCTTC
- TRBJ1-2 - TRBV29-1 CSALGSANYGYTF TGCAGCGCCTTGGGATCAGCTAACTATGGCTACACCTTC
- TRBJ2-1 - TRBV20-1 CSASEGLVEQFF TGCAGTGCTAGTGAGGGCTTGGTTGAGCAGTTCTTC
- TRBJ1-2 - TRBV2 CASSDAGARYGYTF TGTGCCAGCAGTGATGCAGGTGCCCGCTATGGCTACACCTTC
TRBD1 TRBJ2-5 few TRBV24-1 CATSDATTGEETQYF TGTGCCACCAGTGATGCTACGACAGGGGAAGAGACCCAGTACTTC
TRBD2 TRBJ2-5 many TRBV5-1 CASSPGLAGVSQETQYF TGCGCCAGCAGCCCGGGACTAGCGGGAGTCTCGCAAGAGACCCAGTACTTC
- TRBJ2-7 few TRBV6-2/TRBV6-3 CASSRTGRSYNEQYF TGTGCCAGCAGTCGTACAGGGCGCTCCTACAATGAGCAGTACTTC
TRBD2 TRBJ2-1 - TRBV7-9 CASSRDYVNEQFF TGTGCCAGCAGCCGGGACTACGTCAATGAGCAGTTCTTC
TRBD1 TRBJ1-2 few TRBV7-2 CASSFRTGDYGYTF TGTGCCAGCAGCTTCCGGACAGGGGACTATGGCTACACCTTC
- TRBJ2-1 - TRBV28 CASRTLRGEEQFF TGTGCCAGCAGAACACTGCGCGGGGAGGAGCAGTTCTTC
- TRBJ2-1 - TRBV6-5 CASSKTAYNEQFF TGTGCCAGCAGTAAGACAGCTTACAATGAGCAGTTCTTC
- TRBJ2-4 few TRBV20-1 CSGGTDGGQYF TGCAGTGGGGGGACAGACGGGGGGCAGTACTTC
TRBD2 TRBJ2-7 many TRBV15 CATSREGEGTYEQYF TGTGCCACCAGCAGAGAAGGGGAGGGGACCTACGAGCAGTACTTC
TRBD2 TRBJ2-1 - TRBV20-1 CSARTLGTSGRGEQFF TGCAGTGCTAGGACCCTCGGGACTAGCGGGCGAGGTGAGCAGTTCTTC
TRBD2 TRBJ2-5 - TRBV12-3/TRBV12-4 CASSPFGTSGQYF TGTGCCAGCAGCCCCTTTGGGACTAGTGGGCAGTACTTC
TRBD2 TRBJ2-1 - TRBV29-1 CSLEGTSGSSNEQFF TGCAGCCTTGAGGGGACTAGCGGGAGCAGCAATGAGCAGTTCTTC
- TRBJ2-1 - TRBV7-8 CASSLVLVYNEQFF TGTGCCAGCAGCTTAGTTTTAGTCTACAATGAGCAGTTCTTC